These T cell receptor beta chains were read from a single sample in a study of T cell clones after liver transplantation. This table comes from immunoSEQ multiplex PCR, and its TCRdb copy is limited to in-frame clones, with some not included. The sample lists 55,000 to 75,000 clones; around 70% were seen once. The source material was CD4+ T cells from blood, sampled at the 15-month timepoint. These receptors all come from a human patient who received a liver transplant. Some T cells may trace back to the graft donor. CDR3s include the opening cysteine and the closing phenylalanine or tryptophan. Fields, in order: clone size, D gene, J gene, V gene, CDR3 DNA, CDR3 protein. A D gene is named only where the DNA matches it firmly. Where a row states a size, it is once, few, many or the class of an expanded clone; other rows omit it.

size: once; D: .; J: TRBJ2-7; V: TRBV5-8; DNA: TGTGCCAGCAGCTTGTACCCCGGAGAGGGGCAGGTTGGCTACGAGCAGTACTTC; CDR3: CASSLYPGEGQVGYEQYF
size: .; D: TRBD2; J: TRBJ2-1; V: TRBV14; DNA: TGTGCCAGCAGCCAAGATGATTGGACTAGCGGGAGTTGGGGCAATGAGCAGTTCTTC; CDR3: CASSQDDWTSGSWGNEQFF
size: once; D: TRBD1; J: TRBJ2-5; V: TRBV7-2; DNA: TGTGCCAGCAGCTTAGACAGGGGAGAGTGGGAGACCCAGTACTTC; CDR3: CASSLDRGEWETQYF
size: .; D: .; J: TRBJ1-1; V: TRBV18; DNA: TGTGCCAGCTCACCACCGGGGGGCCTTACGAACACTGAAGCTTTCTTT; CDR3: CASSPPGGLTNTEAFF
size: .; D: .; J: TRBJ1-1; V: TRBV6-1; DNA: TGTGCCAGCAGTGCCCTTATTCCCCACATCAACACTGAAGCTTTCTTT; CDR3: CASSALIPHINTEAFF
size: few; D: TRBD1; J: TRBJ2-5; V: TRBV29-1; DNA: TGCAGCGTTACGGGACAGCAAGAGACCCAGTACTTC; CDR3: CSVTGQQETQYF
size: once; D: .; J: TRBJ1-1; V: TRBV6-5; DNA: TGTGCCAGCCTTCGGGGTTATAACACTGAAGCTTTCTTT; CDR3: CASLRGYNTEAFF
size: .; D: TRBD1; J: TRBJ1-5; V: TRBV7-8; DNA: TGTGCCAGCAGCTTAGGGGGGGGACAGGCAAATCAGCCCCAGCATTTT; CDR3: CASSLGGGQANQPQHF
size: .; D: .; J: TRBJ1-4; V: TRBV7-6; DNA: TGTGCCAGCAGCTTGGTTCCGGACGGGAATGAAAAACTGTTTTTT; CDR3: CASSLVPDGNEKLFF
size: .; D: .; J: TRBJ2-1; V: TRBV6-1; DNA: TGTGCCAGCAGCCTACACGAGGGATTAAATGAGCAGTTCTTC; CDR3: CASSLHEGLNEQFF
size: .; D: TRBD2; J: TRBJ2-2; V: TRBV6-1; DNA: TGTGCCAGCGGGACTAGTCCAAACACCGGGGAGCTGTTTTTT; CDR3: CASGTSPNTGELFF
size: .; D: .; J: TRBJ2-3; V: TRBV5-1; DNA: TGCGCCAGCAGCCCCTTCTCAGGGGCAGATACGCAGTATTTT; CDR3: CASSPFSGADTQYF
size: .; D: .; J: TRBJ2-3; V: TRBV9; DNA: TGTGCCAGCAGTCATCAGGGTGAAGGTGTTACGCAGTATTTT; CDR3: CASSHQGEGVTQYF
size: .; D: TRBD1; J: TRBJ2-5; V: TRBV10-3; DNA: TGTGCCACTAATCCGGGACAGGGGAGACAAGAGACCCAGTACTTC; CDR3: CATNPGQGRQETQYF
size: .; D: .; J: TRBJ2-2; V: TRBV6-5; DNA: TGTGCCAGCAGTTACGAGGGTGGAACCGGGGAGCTGTTTTTT; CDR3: CASSYEGGTGELFF
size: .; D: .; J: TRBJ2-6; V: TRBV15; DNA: TGTGCCACCAGCAGGGGGGGTCCCTCTGGGGCCAACGTCCTGACTTTC; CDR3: CATSRGGPSGANVLTF
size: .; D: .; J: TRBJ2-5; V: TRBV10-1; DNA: TGCGCCAGCAGTGAGGGACACCAAGAGACCCAGTACTTC; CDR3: CASSEGHQETQYF
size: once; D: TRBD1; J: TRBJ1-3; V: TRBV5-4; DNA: TGTGCCAGCAGCCAAGCGCAGGGGGCATACACCATATATTTT; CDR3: CASSQAQGAYTIYF
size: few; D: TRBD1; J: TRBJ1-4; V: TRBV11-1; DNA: TGTGCCAGCAGCTCCGGGGACAGCGATGAAAAACTGTTTTTT; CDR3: CASSSGDSDEKLFF
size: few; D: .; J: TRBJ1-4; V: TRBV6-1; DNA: TGTGCCAGCAGTGTCCAGCTCTCTAATGAAAAACTGTTTTTT; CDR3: CASSVQLSNEKLFF
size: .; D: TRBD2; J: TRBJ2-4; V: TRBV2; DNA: TGTGCCAGCAGCCATGTCCCCATGACTAGCGGATACAAAAACATTCAGTACTTC; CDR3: CASSHVPMTSGYKNIQYF
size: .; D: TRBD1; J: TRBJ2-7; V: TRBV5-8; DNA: TGTGCCAGCAGCTCCACCGGGACAGCTGGGGGAGTTTACTACGAGCAGTACTTC; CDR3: CASSSTGTAGGVYYEQYF
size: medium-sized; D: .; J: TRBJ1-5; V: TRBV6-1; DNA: TGTGCCAGCAGTGAAGGGTCGGGTAAGCCCCAGCATTTT; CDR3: CASSEGSGKPQHF
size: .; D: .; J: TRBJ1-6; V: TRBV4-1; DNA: TGCGCCACCTCGGTGGAGGTTAGGAATTCACCCCTCCACTTT; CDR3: CATSVEVRNSPLHF
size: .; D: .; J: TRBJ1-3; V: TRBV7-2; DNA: TGTGCCAGCAGCGACGGACAAGGAAACACCATATATTTT; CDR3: CASSDGQGNTIYF
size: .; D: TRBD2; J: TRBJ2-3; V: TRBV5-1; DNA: TGCGCCAGCAGCCCAAGGACTAGCGGGGGATGGGATACGCAGTATTTT; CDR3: CASSPRTSGGWDTQYF
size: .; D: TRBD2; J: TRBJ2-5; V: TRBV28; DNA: TGTGCCAGCAGTAGGAGCGGGGGCTTTAAAGAGACCCAGTACTTC; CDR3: CASSRSGGFKETQYF